The T cell receptor (beta chain) described here comes from a study of control samples from healthy donors and cancer patients (dated by TCRdb to about 2020). Regarding this clone: The antigen this receptor binds is unknown. The record has no base qualities; no much larger clone is one base away.

Library method: the immunoSEQ multiplex PCR assay. TCRdb holds this immuneACCESS table with in-frame rearrangements only. Some clones are missing; in checked studies, unresolved V genes explain under half, and the rest has no known cause. The sample has about 130,000 clones on record, approximately 94% of them singletons. The ten largest clones add up to about 1.5% of the sample. Source material: PBMCs. This TCR derives from a man aged 50-59 years with head and neck cancer.

In nucleotides, the sequence is TGCGCCAGCAGCCCTGGAGGGACAGGGAACCAGCCCCAGCATTTT. It is translated as CASSPGGTGNQPQHF. The chain is made from TRBV5-1 and TRBJ1-5, and TRBD1 matches 9 of the central bases. The germline V gene specifies SGHRS as CDR1 and YFSETQ as CDR2. Germline trimming amounts to 4 bases on V and 7 bases on J, with 9 as the count of junction bases outside the gene matches. CDR3 length: 15 amino acids, cysteine to phenylalanine. The CDR3 DNA has 45 bases and is translated from base 1.